Shown below are 7 T cell receptor beta chains from a single sample sequenced in a study of blood T cell repertoires in COVID-19. TCRdb's table, derived via immunoSEQ multiplex PCR, lists solely in-frame clones and lacks some. Among 200,000 to 250,000 clones listed, around 89% were seen once. The specimen sequenced was peripheral blood. These receptors all come from a man in his thirties or forties with COVID-19, enrolled during active disease.

The chain is built from TRBV5-6 and TRBJ2-2, with TRBD2 as a possible D gene (5 bases). The V gene's germline CDR1 is SGHDT and CDR2 YYEEEE. With 2 bases removed from V and 1 base from J, the gap between germline ends came to 9 bases. The CDR3 has 15 residues. Here the CDR3 DNA reads TGTGCCAGCAGCTTTGGAGGACTGAACACCGGGGAGCTGTTTTTT. Translation gives CASSFGGLNTGELFF.

This chain joins TRBV5-1 and TRBJ2-1; 7 nucleotides match TRBD2. The CDR3 runs to 16 residues. Germline CDR1 reads SGHRS; CDR2 reads YFSETQ. The junction had 13 bases not matched to a gene; V was cut back by 0 bases and J by 10 bases. The CDR3 spells CASSLEPSGLPIEQFF. The CDR3 DNA sequence: TGCGCCAGCAGCTTGGAACCTAGCGGTTTACCAATCGAGCAGTTCTTC.

In its sample, this clone was seen a few times. The chain carries TRBV24-1 and TRBJ1-4; D is unresolved. Germline loops: CDR1 KGHDR, CDR2 SFDVKD. V lost 4 bases to trimming and J lost 4 bases, with 12 bases between them. This CDR3 region has 15 residues. The CDR3 nucleotides read TGTGCCACCAGTGACCCCTCCCGGGATAATGAAAAACTGTTTTTT. It codes for CATSDPSRDNEKLFF.

CDR3 DNA sequence: TGCGCCAGCCAGCTAGGGGCCTACCTGGCCTACAATGAGCAGTTCTTC. Encoded protein: CASQLGAYLAYNEQFF. The chain recombines TRBV5-1 with TRBJ2-1; possible D gene TRBD1, 5 bases. The germline V gene encodes CDR1 SGHRS and CDR2 YFSETQ. This CDR3 comprises 16 residues. V gave up 7 bases and J gave up 2 bases, with 19 bases separating them.

The J gene is TRBJ1-5, the V gene TRBV2, with 8 bases fitting TRBD1. CDR3 length equals 13 residues. V trimming: 11 bases; J trimming: 5 bases; junction bases outside the gene matches: 8. The V gene's germline CDR1 is SNHLY and CDR2 FYNNEI. The DNA of the CDR3 is TGTGCCTCGACTACAGGGGGTTATCAGCCCCAGCATTTT. As protein: CASTTGGYQPQHF.

The genes are TRBV5-1 and TRBJ2-3; 7 nucleotides line up with TRBD1. The CDR3 has 15 residues. Germline V gene data show CDR1 as SGHRS and CDR2 as YFSETQ. V shed 4 bases and J 3 bases; nucleotides not matched to a gene: 8. The CDR3 is CASSMRTGVTDTQYF. The CDR3, as DNA: TGCGCCAGCAGCATGCGGACAGGCGTAACAGATACGCAGTATTTT.

Regarding this clone: The germline gene is not matched at one end of the junction; a read error may be the cause. The chain joins TRBV19 to TRBJ1-2; the D gene is possibly TRBD1 (5 bases). CDR1 and CDR2 (germline): LNHDA, SQIVND (reference sequence). This CDR3 has 13 amino acids. This chain's CDR3 is CASSVDQGYGYTF. CDR3 coding DNA: TGTGCCAGTAGTGTAGACCAGGGCTATGGCTACACCTTC.